These 9 T cell receptor beta chains share one sample of origin, sequenced in a study of tumor and adjacent non-tumor tissue in lung cancer. TCRbeta libraries were built with three rounds of nested PCR, modified from ARM-PCR. TCRdb re-analysed the multiplex PCR reads in MiXCR, keeping a single row per CDR3 protein. The top ten hold roughly a quarter of the sample, which has 200,000 to 250,000 distinct CDR3 sequences, 71% seen once. The template was RNA from unsorted bulk tissue. Specimen: lung tumor tissue. These receptors all stem from a man aged 55 to 70 with non-small cell lung cancer.

A note on this clonotype: Germline is not matched at one junction end, which may reflect a read error. The rearrangement uses TRBV11-2 and TRBJ2-6; 7 bases are shared with TRBD1. The CDR3 is made up of 19 amino acids. Germline CDR1 is SGHAT and CDR2 is FQNNGV. CDR3: CASSLVPKDRPPGVNVLTF. The CDR3 DNA reads as TGTGCCAGCAGCTTAGTTCCAAAGGACAGGCCACCTGGGGTCAACGTCCTGACTTTC. Filled out from reference TRBV11-2 and TRBJ2-6, the complete variable domain reads EAGVAQSPRYKIIEKRQSVAFWCNPISGHATLYWYQQILGQGPKLLIQFQNNGVVDDSQLPKDRFSAERLKGVDSTLKIQPAKLEDSAVYLCASSLVPKDRPPGVNVLTFGAGSRLTVL.

The chain has TRBV6-2 or TRBV6-3 and TRBJ2-1; D is unresolved. V was trimmed by 5 bases and J by 12 bases, leaving 14 bases between them. This CDR3 has 12 residues. The V gene's germline CDR1 is MNHEY and CDR2 SVGEGT. The DNA of the CDR3 is TGTGCCAGCAGTCCGATAGGGCTCAGGCAGTTCTTC. Encoded protein: CASSPIGLRQFF.

In regard to this clonotype: Its ends do not fully match the called genes, so a read error is possible. The rearrangement joins TRBV4-3 to TRBJ2-7; 7 bases map to TRBD1. The CDR3 spans 14 residues. CDR1 and CDR2 from the germline V gene are LGHNA and YSLEER. The CDR3 nucleotides read TGCGCCAGCAGCCAAAGAGGGGGCATCGACGAGCAATACTTC. This codes for CASSQRGGIDEQYF.

V is TRBV29-1 and J is TRBJ2-7; possibly TRBD2 for D (5 bases). The ends were cut back, 3 bases at V and 0 bases at J, with 21 bases in the middle. Germline assignment: CDR1 SQVTM and CDR2 ANQGSEA. This CDR3 has 17 amino acids. As DNA, the CDR3 is TGCAGCGTTGATGATAACTCCCGGGGTCAAAGCTCCTACGAGCAGTACTTC. Translating gives CSVDDNSRGQSSYEQYF.

A remark on this clonotype: A read error is possible here, since a much larger clone lies one base away. This rearrangement joins TRBV20-1 to TRBJ2-4; maybe TRBD2 (6 bases). Germline V lookup: CDR1 DFQATT, CDR2 SNEGSKA (reference sequence). The CDR3 is made up of 12 amino acids. Trimming took 5 bases from V and 11 from J, leaving 16 bases between them. The CDR3 coding sequence is TGCAGTGCTTTACTCGAATGGGACTTTCAGTACTTC. Protein: CSALLEWDFQYF.

As concerns this clonotype: The junction departs from germline at one end; a sequencing error may be responsible. V usage is TRBV4-2 and J usage is TRBJ2-2; D gene unclear. The CDR3 length is 16 residues. From germline, CDR1 is LGHNA and CDR2 YNFKEQ. The CDR3: CASNQAMIGAFGELFF. DNA for the CDR3: TGTGCCAGCAACCAAGCTATGATTGGTGCTTTCGGGGAGCTGTTTTTT.

About this clonotype itself: A read error may explain this, as a much larger clone is one base away. This chain uses TRBV4-1 with TRBJ2-7; tentative D call: TRBD2 (6 bases). Germline V gene data show CDR1 as MGHRA and CDR2 as YSYEKL. The CDR3 has 17 amino acids. The DNA of the CDR3 is TGCACCAGCAGCCAAGATTATCGTGGAGGGCGGGCCTACGAGCAGTACTTC. It is translated as CTSSQDYRGGRAYEQYF.

As to this clonotype: The CDR3 carries no conserved terminal phenylalanine or tryptophan, so it likely arises from a read error. The chain links TRBV20-1 to TRBJ2-1; tentative D call: TRBD1 (7 bases). Trimming cost V 3 bases and J 6 bases, with 18 bases left between them. From germline, CDR1 is DFQATT and CDR2 SNEGSKA (reference sequence). The CDR3 is made up of 15 amino acids. The CDR3 DNA follows: TGCAGTGCTAGTGATCGCAGGGGGGCCTCCAATGAGCAGTTCGTC. Its protein is CSASDRRGASNEQFV.

This clonotype was observed at least ten times. As DNA, the CDR3 is TGCAGCGTTGAAGATCGGGGTTGGGCTTTCTTT. It codes for CSVEDRGWAFF. The V and J genes are TRBV29-1 and TRBJ1-1; D is unclear. CDR3 size: 11 residues. Germline-derived CDR1 and CDR2 are SQVTM and ANQGSEA. The V end was cut by 0 bases, the J end by 11 bases, with 10 bases between.